The source of this TCR beta chain is a study of blood T cell repertoires in COVID-19. Across the study: PBMCs, B-cell-depleted T cells, or T cells were the source of the cDNA or gDNA that made up the material.

The table came from immunoSEQ multiplex PCR; TCRdb's copy has only in-frame clones and leaves some out. The repertoire includes about 52,000 clones, about 82% of them detected once, and about 26% sits in the top ten. The CDR3 has 14 residues. The trim removed 3 bases at V and 13 bases at J, leaving 7 bases unmatched. CDR1 and CDR2 (germline): SGDLS, YYNGEE. The chain is built from TRBV9 and TRBJ1-6; TRBD1 agrees at 10 bases. The source material was peripheral blood. The TCR sequence derives from a woman of 80 years or more with acute or convalescent COVID-19. Here the CDR3 reads CASSAGTGDTPLHF. CDR3 in DNA: TGTGCCAGCAGCGCCGGGACAGGGGATACGCCCCTCCACTTT.